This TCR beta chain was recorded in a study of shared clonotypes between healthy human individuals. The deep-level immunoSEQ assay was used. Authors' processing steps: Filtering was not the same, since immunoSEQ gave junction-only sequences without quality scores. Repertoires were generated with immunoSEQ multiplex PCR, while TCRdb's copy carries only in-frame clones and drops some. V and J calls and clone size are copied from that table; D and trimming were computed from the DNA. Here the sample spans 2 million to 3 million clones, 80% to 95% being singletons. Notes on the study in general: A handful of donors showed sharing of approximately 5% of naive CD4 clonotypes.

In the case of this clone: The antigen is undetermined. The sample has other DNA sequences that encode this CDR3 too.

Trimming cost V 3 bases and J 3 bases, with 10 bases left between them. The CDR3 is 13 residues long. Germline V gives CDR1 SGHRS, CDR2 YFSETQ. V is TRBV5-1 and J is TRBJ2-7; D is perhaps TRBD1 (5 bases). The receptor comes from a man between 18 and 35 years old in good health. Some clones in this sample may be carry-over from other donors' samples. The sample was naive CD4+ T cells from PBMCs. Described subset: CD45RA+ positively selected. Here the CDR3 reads CASSSGHLYEQYF. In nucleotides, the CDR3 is TGCGCCAGCAGCTCAGGACACCTCTACGAGCAGTACTTC.